A single sample gave rise to the 32 T cell receptor beta chains below, sequenced in a study of blood T cell repertoires in COVID-19. The table came from immunoSEQ multiplex PCR; TCRdb's copy has only in-frame clones and leaves some out. This repertoire shows 390,000 or so clones, roughly four fifths found once; its top ten account for over 4.5%. Sequencing was done on a sample of PBMCs or T cells enriched from blood (not recorded which). These receptors were taken from a woman between 45 and 60 years old who had recovered from COVID-19.

The rearrangement links TRBV30 to TRBJ1-4; D is ambiguous. In germline, CDR1 is GTSNPN, CDR2 SVGIG (reference sequence). Trimming took 0 bases from V and 7 from J, leaving 9 bases between them. This CDR3 has 13 residues. CDR3 DNA: TGTGCCTGGAGTGTCCTGACTGTTGAAAAACTGTTTTTT. Its protein product is CAWSVLTVEKLFF.

This clone came up once. This rearrangement joins TRBV5-1 to TRBJ1-1; no reliable D call. Germline CDR1 SGHRS, CDR2 YFSETQ. CDR3 length equals 14 residues. V lost 3 bases and J 4 bases, leaving 13 bases between the germline ends. CDR3 nucleotide sequence: TGCGCCAGCAGCTCGGGAGAGGGAGGCACTGAAGCTTTCTTT. Amino acid sequence: CASSSGEGGTEAFF.

The chain has TRBV9 and TRBJ2-1; D might be TRBD2 (7 bases). With 4 bases removed from V and 0 bases from J, the gap between germline ends came to 20 bases. Germline assignment: CDR1 SGDLS and CDR2 YYNGEE. The CDR3 sequence is 18 residues long. CDR3 DNA sequence: TGTGCCAGCAGCCCCAGGGCGGGGGCCCTGAGCTCCTACAATGAGCAGTTCTTC. Amino acids: CASSPRAGALSSYNEQFF.

This clone was observed many times. This chain joins TRBV11-3 and TRBJ1-1; 7 nucleotides align to TRBD1. The trim removed 7 bases at V and 5 bases at J, leaving 4 bases unmatched. The CDR3 length is 12 residues. Germline V gene sequence: CDR1 SGHNT, CDR2 YENEEA. CDR3 residues: CASNRGETEAFF. The CDR3 DNA follows: TGTGCCAGCAACAGGGGTGAAACTGAAGCTTTCTTT. Together with reference TRBV11-3 and TRBJ1-1, the CDR3 gives the full variable domain: EAGVVQSPRYKIIEKKQPVAFWCNPISGHNTLYWYLQNLGQGPELLIRYENEEAVDDSQLPKDRFSAERLKGVDSTLKIQPAELGDSAVYLCASNRGETEAFFGQGTRLTVV.

V gene TRBV15 combines with J gene TRBJ1-5; 8 nucleotides line up with TRBD1. Germline CDR1 is LNHNV and CDR2 is YYDKDF (reference sequence). The V gene end was trimmed by 7 bases and the J gene end by 2 bases; junction bases not matched to a gene: 7. The CDR3 length is 15 residues. The CDR3 protein is CATTLDRAGNQPQHF. The CDR3 DNA follows: TGTGCCACCACCTTGGACAGGGCGGGCAATCAGCCCCAGCATTTT. The full variable domain, in which reference TRBV15 and TRBJ1-5 provide the parts outside the CDR3, is DAMVIQNPRYQVTQFGKPVTLSCSQTLNHNVMYWYQQKSSQAPKLLFHYYDKDFNNEADTPDNFQSRRPNTSFCFLDIRSPGLGDTAMYLCATTLDRAGNQPQHFGDGTRLSIL.

J is TRBJ1-4 and V is TRBV5-5, with D tentatively TRBD1 (6 bases). Per the germline V gene, CDR1 is SGHKS and CDR2 is YYEKEE (reference sequence). Trimming removed 3 bases at V and 7 bases at J, with 10 bases between. The CDR3 spans 13 residues. Here the CDR3 reads CASSSQGGEKLFF. For the CDR3, the DNA is TGTGCCAGCAGCTCACAAGGGGGTGAAAAACTGTTTTTT.

The chain's CDR3 is CASSLSLREGLNEQFF. DNA of the CDR3: TGTGCCAGCAGCTTGAGTTTGCGGGAGGGCCTGAATGAGCAGTTCTTC. The chain has TRBV5-4 and TRBJ2-1; 9 nucleotides agree with TRBD2. V was pared by 1 base and J by 7 bases, with 9 bases of the junction left unmatched. The CDR3 covers 16 residues. The germline CDR1 and CDR2 sequences are SGHNT and YYREEE (reference sequence).

The CDR3 loop reads CASSSGDSGGLDEQFF. CDR3 DNA: TGTGCCAGTAGTAGCGGTGATAGCGGGGGGTTAGATGAGCAGTTCTTC. The chain recombines TRBV19 with TRBJ2-1; 10 bases map to TRBD2. The germline gives CDR1 LNHDA, CDR2 SQIVND (reference sequence). This CDR3 is 16 amino acids long. Trimming removed 4 bases from V and 8 bases from J; junction bases left unmatched: 11. Full variable domain (outside the CDR3, taken from reference TRBV19 and TRBJ2-1): DGGITQSPKYLFRKEGQNVTLSCEQNLNHDAMYWYRQDPGQGLRLIYYSQIVNDFQKGDIAEGYSVSREKKESFPLTVTSAQKNPTAFYLCASSSGDSGGLDEQFFGPGTRLTVL.

V usage is TRBV6-1 and J usage is TRBJ2-2, with D possibly TRBD2 on 5 matching bases. The CDR3 runs 14 residues. CDR1 MNHNS and CDR2 SASEGT come from the germline V gene. Trimming stripped 1 base from V and 9 bases from J, with 12 bases between. The CDR3 region is CASSEVGSGWELFF. The CDR3 bases are TGTGCCAGCAGTGAAGTGGGCAGCGGTTGGGAGCTGTTTTTT.

The genes are TRBV19 and TRBJ1-1; 11 nucleotides agree with TRBD1. The germline CDR1 and CDR2 sequences are LNHDA and SQIVND (reference sequence). V lost 5 bases, J lost 0 bases, and 11 bases stayed unmatched. This CDR3 comprises 18 residues. DNA for the CDR3: TGTGCCAGTAGTCACCGTGGACAGGGGGCCCCGGTGAACACTGAAGCTTTCTTT. Protein product: CASSHRGQGAPVNTEAFF. Together with reference TRBV19 and TRBJ1-1, the CDR3 gives the full variable domain: DGGITQSPKYLFRKEGQNVTLSCEQNLNHDAMYWYRQDPGQGLRLIYYSQIVNDFQKGDIAEGYSVSREKKESFPLTVTSAQKNPTAFYLCASSHRGQGAPVNTEAFFGQGTRLTVV.

At least ten counts were recorded for this clone. The chain links TRBV5-1 to TRBJ1-2; 7 nucleotides match TRBD1. Germline trimming cut 0 bases from V and 7 bases from J; bases unmatched to any gene: 6. Germline V gene sequence: CDR1 SGHRS, CDR2 YFSETQ. The CDR3 covers 14 residues. Here the CDR3 reads CASSLGQGDSGYTF. The CDR3 nucleotides read TGCGCCAGCAGCTTGGGGCAGGGGGACTCTGGCTACACCTTC.

The chain joins TRBV23-1 to TRBJ1-1; tentatively, D is TRBD1 (6 bases). TRBV23-1 carries the ORF label, with uncertain function. Trimming pared 2 bases from V and 6 bases from J, leaving 22 bases between. This CDR3 contains 17 residues. CDR3 in DNA: TGCGCCAGCAGTCAAAGCAGGACAGATCGTTTATATTCTGAAGCTTTCTTT. Residues: CASSQSRTDRLYSEAFF.

The table lists this clone with a count of one. The chain recombines TRBV7-2 with TRBJ2-7, with a tentative D call TRBD1 (5 bases). The germline gives CDR1 SGHTA, CDR2 FQGNSA. V was cut by 2 bases and J by 2 bases, with 10 bases left in between. CDR3 length: 14 amino acids. The chain's CDR3 is CASSLTAGPYEQYF. The DNA of the CDR3 is TGTGCCAGCAGCTTAACGGCAGGGCCCTACGAGCAGTACTTC.

The count of this clone is one. J is TRBJ2-1 and V is TRBV12-3 or TRBV12-4; 7 positions match TRBD2. The CDR3 has 12 amino acids. V dropped 5 bases and J dropped 7; count of bases not matched to a gene: 2. The DNA for the CDR3 is TGTGCCAGCAGTGGACTAGTGAATGAGCAGTTCTTC. Protein: CASSGLVNEQFF.

The chain has TRBV6-5 and TRBJ2-7; D is undetermined. Trimming cost V 5 bases and J 4 bases, with 12 bases left between them. CDR1 MNHEY and CDR2 SVGAGI come from the germline V gene. The CDR3 is 13 residues long. This chain's CDR3 is CASSPTISYEQYF. CDR3 nucleotides: TGTGCCAGCAGTCCCACTATTTCATACGAGCAGTACTTC.

The V and J genes are TRBV7-2 and TRBJ1-1; D is undetermined. CDR1 and CDR2 from the germline V gene are SGHTA and FQGNSA. V was pared by 5 bases and J by 7 bases, with 8 bases between. This CDR3 has 11 residues. The CDR3 coding sequence is TGTGCCAGCAGCCTCAGACTTGAAGCTTTCTTT. Translating gives CASSLRLEAFF.

A few counts support this clone. J is TRBJ1-5 and V is TRBV2; D unclear. Trimming cost V 4 bases and J 0 bases, with 7 bases left between them. In germline, CDR1 is SNHLY, CDR2 FYNNEI. CDR3 length: 14 residues. CDR3 loop: CASSGPVSNQPQHF. The CDR3 nucleotides read TGTGCCAGCAGTGGGCCAGTTAGCAATCAGCCCCAGCATTTT.

The chain has TRBV9 and TRBJ2-2; TRBD2 is a possible D gene (5 bases). The CDR3 runs 18 residues. V lost 2 bases to trimming and J lost 6 bases, with 23 bases between them. Germline lookup yields CDR1 SGDLS and CDR2 YYNGEE. This CDR3 reads CASSVSPRGREGSGELFF. The CDR3 DNA is TGTGCCAGCAGCGTGAGCCCACGGGGAAGGGAAGGATCCGGGGAGCTGTTTTTT.

The gene calls are TRBV12-3 or TRBV12-4 and TRBJ1-2, with no clear D. V lost 3 bases, J lost 8 bases, and 10 bases lay in between. The CDR3 runs to 12 residues. The CDR3 coding sequence is TGTGCCAGCAGTTTCAGCGGAGGCGGCTACACCTTC. This sequence encodes CASSFSGGGYTF.

This clone is a singleton in its sample. The chain links TRBV19 to TRBJ1-1; 10 bases align to TRBD1. Trimming removed 3 bases from V and 3 bases from J; junction bases left unmatched: 13. The germline CDR1 and CDR2 sequences are LNHDA and SQIVND (reference sequence). The CDR3 has 18 amino acids. CDR3 in DNA: TGTGCCAGTAGTATGGGCGGGACAGGGGTTTTGGTTTACACTGAAGCTTTCTTT. Protein: CASSMGGTGVLVYTEAFF.

The rearrangement links TRBV6-5 to TRBJ1-1; 7 nucleotides agree with TRBD1. V lost 2 bases to trimming and J lost 7 bases; unmatched junction nucleotides: 7. There are 14 residues in the CDR3. Germline values: CDR1 MNHEY, CDR2 SVGAGI. In DNA, the CDR3 is TGTGCCAGCAGTTACCGAGGGACAGCTAGTGAAGCTTTCTTT. Its protein product is CASSYRGTASEAFF.

The rearrangement links TRBV29-1 to TRBJ1-2; 8 positions match TRBD1. V lost 7 bases and J lost 6; bases outside the gene matches: 7. Germline V lookup: CDR1 SQVTM, CDR2 ANQGSEA. The CDR3 totals 12 residues. The CDR3 coding sequence is TGCAGCGGATACAGGGGGTCGGATGGCTACACCTTC. It is translated as CSGYRGSDGYTF.

J is TRBJ2-7 and V is TRBV19, with a tentative D call TRBD1 (5 bases). CDR3 length: 16 residues. The V gene's germline CDR1 is LNHDA and CDR2 SQIVND (reference sequence). V lost 7 bases to trimming and J lost 6 bases, with 25 bases between them. As DNA, the CDR3 is TGTGCCAGTACCCTCAGGGCGGACGGCGGAGTGGGCGAGCAGTACTTC. Translation gives CASTLRADGGVGEQYF.

The chain couples TRBV14 to TRBJ2-5, with D unclear. V lost 3 bases to trimming and J lost 5 bases, with 7 bases between them. The germline gives CDR1 SGHDN, CDR2 FVKESK. The CDR3 totals 12 residues. The CDR3 loop is CASSHTRETQYF. The CDR3 DNA follows: TGTGCCAGCAGCCACACGAGGGAGACCCAGTACTTC.

The rearrangement links TRBV5-4 to TRBJ2-1; TRBD2 aligns across 16 bases. The CDR3 runs 17 residues. CDR1 is SGHNT and CDR2 is YYREEE in the germline V gene (reference sequence). V shed 0 bases and J 6 bases; nucleotides not matched to a gene: 3. CDR3 nucleotides: TGTGCCAGCAGCTTGGGTGGGACTAGCGGGGGGGTCAATGAGCAGTTCTTC. Amino acids: CASSLGGTSGGVNEQFF.

The chain uses TRBV4-3 and TRBJ2-7; TRBD1 aligns across 7 bases. V lost 1 base, J lost 4 bases, and 7 bases stayed unmatched. Germline CDR1 LGHNA, CDR2 YSLEER. The CDR3 consists of 15 residues. The CDR3 DNA reads as TGCGCCAGCAGCCAAGTCAGGGGGAGATTTTACGAGCAGTACTTC. It yields the protein CASSQVRGRFYEQYF.

This chain uses TRBV27 with TRBJ2-7, with 7 positions matching TRBD2. The CDR3 is 15 amino acids. Looked up from germline, CDR1 is MNHEY and CDR2 is SMNVEV (reference sequence). The trim removed 5 bases at V and 1 base at J, leaving 8 bases unmatched. CDR3 sequence reads: CASSLIGGESYEQYF. For the CDR3, the DNA is TGTGCCAGCAGTCTTATTGGGGGGGAATCCTACGAGCAGTACTTC.

This clone occurred once. The V gene is TRBV27, the J gene TRBJ2-7; 7 nucleotides match TRBD2. J lost 0 bases, V lost 5 bases, and 10 bases had no gene match. The germline gives CDR1 MNHEY, CDR2 SMNVEV (reference sequence). The CDR3 contains 16 residues. The chain's CDR3 is CASSPPGGFSSYEQYF. The CDR3 nucleotides read TGTGCCAGCAGTCCCCCCGGGGGGTTCTCCTCCTACGAGCAGTACTTC.

The CDR3 bases are TGTGCCAGCTCCCTAACGGGGAACACTGAAGCTTTCTTT. It yields the protein CASSLTGNTEAFF. The V gene is TRBV18, the J gene TRBJ1-1, with D hard to call. The CDR3 loop spans 13 amino acids. Trimming stripped 6 bases from V and 1 base from J, with 9 bases between. Germline CDR1 is KGHSH and CDR2 is LQKENI.

The genes are TRBV9 and TRBJ1-5; D is perhaps TRBD1 (6 bases). V was pared by 3 bases and J by 3 bases, with 13 bases between. The CDR3 covers 15 residues. Germline V lookup: CDR1 SGDLS, CDR2 YYNGEE. This CDR3 is CASSGRQEINQPQHF. The CDR3 DNA sequence: TGTGCCAGCAGCGGTCGACAGGAGATCAATCAGCCCCAGCATTTT.

V gene TRBV29-1 combines with J gene TRBJ1-1, with D perhaps matching TRBD1 (5 bases). This CDR3 comprises 11 residues. Germline CDR1 reads SQVTM; CDR2 reads ANQGSEA. The CDR3 DNA reads TGCAGGATCGGGGGGGAGGCTGAAGCTTTCTTT. Translating gives CRIGGEAEAFF.

This chain connects TRBV27 to TRBJ1-2, with 11 bases matching TRBD1. The germline CDR1 and CDR2 sequences are MNHEY and SMNVEV (reference sequence). The CDR3 contains 15 residues. The V gene end was trimmed by 2 bases and the J gene end by 6 bases; junction bases not matched to a gene: 5. In DNA, the CDR3 is TGTGCCAGCAGTTTAGAAGGACAGGGGGCGCATGGCTACACCTTC. It encodes CASSLEGQGAHGYTF.